Following are 5 T cell receptor beta chains from one sample sequenced in a study of OX40 agonist ivuxolimab in advanced cancers. Repertoires were generated with immunoSEQ multiplex PCR, while TCRdb's copy carries only in-frame clones and drops some. Here the sample spans some 38,000 clones, about 89% being singletons. Specimen: CD4+ or CD8+ T cells sorted from blood, collected in a trial of the OX40 agonist ivuxolimab. These receptors originate from an adult with an advanced solid tumor such as melanoma, head and neck, liver or kidney cancer.

In DNA form, the CDR3 reads TGCAGTGGCCCGCCGGGCACTGAAGCTTTCTTT. This translates into CSGPPGTEAFF. The chain couples TRBV20-1 to TRBJ1-1; no definite D call. V was cut by 7 bases and J by 4 bases, with 10 bases left in between. Germline CDR1 and CDR2: DFQATT and SNEGSKA (reference sequence). This CDR3 has 11 amino acids.

This chain connects TRBV25-1 to TRBJ1-5; D is perhaps TRBD1 (5 bases). Germline-derived CDR1 and CDR2 are MGHDK and SYGVNS. The germline V and J ends were trimmed by 5 bases and 1 base, with 6 bases remaining between them. The length of the CDR3 is 13 residues. CDR3 sequence (DNA): TGTGCCAGCAGTTGGGGGAGCAATCAGCCCCAGCATTTT. It translates to CASSWGSNQPQHF.

The V call is TRBV11-2, the J call TRBJ2-3; 10 nucleotides align to TRBD2. The CDR3 totals 18 residues. The J segment lost 2 bases and the V segment lost 5 bases, leaving 13 bases of the junction unmatched. The V gene's germline CDR1 is SGHAT and CDR2 FQNNGV. CDR3 sequence (DNA): TGTGCCAGCAGCCCGGGGAGCGGGGGGGCCCTTAACACAGATACGCAGTATTTT. Translation gives CASSPGSGGALNTDTQYF.

This clone was counted many times. The chain employs TRBV5-4 and TRBJ2-1, with TRBD1 identical over 9 bases. CDR1 and CDR2 from the germline V gene are SGHNT and YYREEE (reference sequence). With 4 bases clipped from V and 8 bases from J, the junction kept 7 bases outside the gene matches. The CDR3 extends over 14 amino acids. CDR3 in amino acids: CASSPGTGLDEQFF. The CDR3 DNA reads TGTGCCAGCAGCCCCGGGACAGGGCTAGATGAGCAGTTCTTC.

The V and J genes are TRBV30 and TRBJ2-1; 11 bases align to TRBD2. V dropped 1 base and J dropped 10; count of bases not matched to a gene: 12. Looked up from germline, CDR1 is GTSNPN and CDR2 is SVGIG (reference sequence). This CDR3 is 16 amino acids long. CDR3 residues: CAWSGVTSGAPREQFF. The CDR3 region has the DNA TGTGCCTGGAGTGGGGTGACTAGCGGGGCCCCGCGGGAGCAGTTCTTC.